This T cell receptor beta chain appears in the sequencing data of a study of beta chain features in type 1 diabetes. Overall study results and limits: When VDJ junctions were examined, type 1 diabetes patients showed fewer insertions and more deletions. HLA effects on TCRB rearrangement stayed unresolved here.

The CDR3 totals 13 residues. The V gene's germline CDR1 is SGHVS and CDR2 FQNEAQ. Between the trimmed V and J ends, which lost 5 bases and 3 bases, there was a span of 9 bases. The isolated RNA, all of it, was reverse transcribed, so expressed TCRB transcripts were what got sequenced. TCRdb's table, derived via immunoSEQ multiplex PCR, lists solely in-frame clones and lacks some. The repertoire consists of about 270,000 clones, with less than 15% occurring once and the leading ten covering more than 0.02%. As for this clone: The antigen is unknown.

The gene calls are TRBV7-8 and TRBJ2-3, with D possibly TRBD1 on 5 matching bases. The sequence derives from a woman in her thirties or forties in good health. The sequencing sample was made of naive CD4+ T cells from blood. CDR3 region: CASSAGRTDTQYF. The CDR3, as DNA: TGTGCCAGCAGCGCAGGGCGAACAGATACGCAGTATTTT.